Detailed here is one T cell receptor (beta chain). A single base separates this from a much larger clone, so it may be a read error. One entry per CDR3 protein, called by TCRdb with MiXCR from the PCR reads. Of 97,000 or so distinct CDR3 sequences in the sample, roughly 51% are singletons; the top ten hold roughly an eighth. This entry is derived from a study of CDR3 diversity in severe acne. The CDR3 sequence is 12 residues long. Germline V gene lookup returns CDR1 KGHDR and CDR2 SFDVKD. V lost 5 bases to trimming and J lost 4 bases, with 4 bases between them. The rearrangement links TRBV24-1 to TRBJ1-4; D remains ambiguous. The material sequenced was blood. This receptor was obtained from a male donor with acne. The CDR3, as DNA: TGTGCCACCAGTGGTCTTAATGAAAAACTGTTTTTT. Translated, it gives CATSGLNEKLFF.